The present entry profiles one TCR beta chain with its context. Its specificity is unknown. A multiplex PCR was run with 60 Vbeta primers and 13 Jbeta primers. TCRdb's copy holds only in-frame clones and misses some; the assay was immunoSEQ multiplex PCR. The sample includes 150,000 to 190,000 clones, around 80% of them seen just once. This entry belongs to a study of cytomegalovirus exposure and HLA in healthy donors. Points from the study as a whole: It was reported that TCR beta sequences correctly inferred the HLA-A and HLA-B alleles for most subjects. A later analysis associated under 20,000 TCR beta sequences with HLA alleles at a 0.05 false discovery rate.

The receptor comes from a man aged 18 to 35 in good health and CMV-seronegative. The sample taken for sequencing was PBMCs.

CDR3 sequence reads: CSALSPTARSGNTIYF. For the CDR3, the DNA is TGCAGCGCCCTTAGCCCGACAGCCCGCTCTGGAAACACCATATATTTT. The chain combines TRBV29-1 with TRBJ1-3, with D maybe TRBD1 (5 bases). Germline lookup yields CDR1 SQVTM and CDR2 ANQGSEA. The V end was cut by 7 bases, the J end by 0 bases, with 19 bases between. The CDR3 covers 16 residues. The full variable domain, rest sourced from reference TRBV29-1 and TRBJ1-3, is SAVISQKPSRDICQRGTSLTIQCQVDSQVTMMFWYRQQPGQSLTLIATANQGSEATYESGFVIDKFPISRPNLTFSTLTVSNMSPEDSSIYLCSALSPTARSGNTIYFGEGSWLTVV.